This T cell receptor beta chain was profiled in a study of blood T cells in healthy people across ages. Caucasian individuals from Russia who were healthy and aged about 6 to 95 acted as donors. Each sample yielded at least 6 million isolated PBMCs. Trimming cost V 1 base and J 8 bases, with 14 bases left between them. The CDR3 totals 15 residues. Germline CDR1 and CDR2: LNHNV and YYDKDF (reference sequence). Using a J-beta primer mix together with a sample-barcoded 5' primer, a second PCR was run for about 7 to 12 cycles. In TCRdb, the 5' RACE reads were re-called with MiXCR into one record per CDR3 protein. Of roughly 800,000 distinct CDR3 sequences in the sample, more than 25% were seen once. The sample was also reused in another study, on T cells of mothers and their children.

The TCR comes from a boy aged 5-17 years in good health. The chain uses TRBV15 and TRBJ1-4, with D possibly TRBD1 on 6 matching bases. The sequenced sample was blood. The chain's CDR3 is CATSRGQVQGEKLFF. Here the CDR3 DNA reads TGTGCCACCAGCAGAGGACAGGTTCAGGGGGAAAAACTGTTTTTT. Full variable domain (rest looked up from reference TRBV15 and TRBJ1-4): DAMVIQNPRYQVTQFGKPVTLSCSQTLNHNVMYWYQQKSSQAPKLLFHYYDKDFNNEADTPDNFQSRRPNTSFCFLDIRSPGLGDTAMYLCATSRGQVQGEKLFFGSGTQLSVL.